Reported below is one T cell receptor beta chain. Its cognate antigen is unknown. One end of the junction does not line up with germline, which may come from a read error. The source of the sample is a study of response to subunit inactivated influenza vaccine. Study-level points and caveats: After each seasonal influenza vaccination, few new T cells are recruited, the authors suggested.

TCRdb called the RT-PCR reads again in MiXCR, with one record for every CDR3 protein. The repertoire holds 650,000 to 800,000 distinct CDR3 sequences, roughly 18% seen once, with roughly a tenth in the top ten. Germline V CDR1 and CDR2: LGHDT, YNNKEL (reference sequence). The CDR3 length is 15 residues. V and J are TRBV3-1 and TRBJ2-1; TRBD2 agrees at 9 bases. The TCR sequence derives from a middle-aged man who received an inactivated influenza vaccine. Sample: PBMCs from blood, taken roughly 5 days after vaccination. For the CDR3, the DNA is TGTGCCAGCAGCCCGCCCTTAGGTAGCGGGGGATCCATCGAATTC. Amino acid sequence: CASSPPLGSGGSIEF.